The 15 T cell receptor beta chains given below trace back to one sample, sequenced in a study of CD8+ T cells in alopecia areata. Regarding treatment: oral pan-JAK inhibitor, 5-10 mg twice daily. Isolated RNA was reverse transcribed into cDNA used as the sequencing template. The data were produced by immunoSEQ multiplex PCR, yet TCRdb's version contains in-frame clones alone and is incomplete. The sample lists more than 110,000 clones, around four fifths occurring once. The sequences come from CD8+ T cells sorted from blood, collected at week 4, from a patient treated with tofacitinib. The receptors were gathered from a human donor with alopecia areata.

This chain links TRBV7-2 with TRBJ1-6; D is uncertain. The CDR3 has 16 amino acids. Germline assignment: CDR1 SGHTA and CDR2 FQGNSA. Trimming took off 4 bases at V and 1 base at J, with 11 bases between the two ends. The CDR3 bases are TGTGCCAGCAGCTCCACAGTAGGATCCTATAATTCACCCCTCCACTTT. Its protein product is CASSSTVGSYNSPLHF.

J is TRBJ2-2 and V is TRBV4-3, with 14 nucleotides matching TRBD2. The trim removed 0 bases at V and 5 bases at J, leaving 14 bases unmatched. This CDR3 comprises 21 residues. Germline V gene data show CDR1 as LGHNA and CDR2 as YSLEER. The CDR3 DNA is TGCGCCAGCAGCCAAGATAGCCTAGGGACTAGCGGGGGTAGTTGGACCGGGGAGCTGTTTTTT. It codes for CASSQDSLGTSGGSWTGELFF.

This chain connects TRBV19 to TRBJ2-7, with 10 bases identical to TRBD1. The J segment lost 6 bases and the V segment lost 8 bases, leaving 7 bases of the junction unmatched. CDR1 is LNHDA, CDR2 SQIVND, per germline (reference sequence). The CDR3 runs 13 residues. The CDR3 DNA reads TGTGCCAGTGGACCGGGACAGGGGTTCGAGCAGTACTTC. This sequence encodes CASGPGQGFEQYF.

The V and J genes are TRBV7-9 and TRBJ2-1; 7 nucleotides align to TRBD1. CDR3 size: 16 residues. Germline values: CDR1 SEHNR, CDR2 FQNEAQ (reference sequence). Trimming removed 2 bases from V and 0 bases from J; junction bases left unmatched: 4. In DNA form, the CDR3 reads TGTGCCAGCAGCTTATATTCAGGGGGCTCCTACAATGAGCAGTTCTTC. Protein sequence: CASSLYSGGSYNEQFF.

This chain joins TRBV5-1 and TRBJ2-5; the D call may be TRBD1 or TRBD2 (5 bases each). Germline V gives CDR1 SGHRS, CDR2 YFSETQ. V was cut by 3 bases and J by 4 bases, with 22 bases left in between. The CDR3 has 17 amino acids. CDR3 nucleotides: TGCGCCAGCAGCTGGACCAAGGGACCGATATTAGGAGAGACCCAGTACTTC. Translated: CASSWTKGPILGETQYF. Based on the CDR3 plus reference TRBV5-1 and TRBJ2-5, the full variable domain is KAGVTQTPRYLIKTRGQQVTLSCSPISGHRSVSWYQQTPGQGLQFLFEYFSETQRNKGNFPGRFSGRQFSNSRSEMNVSTLELGDSALYLCASSWTKGPILGETQYFGPGTRLLVL.

The rearrangement links TRBV13 to TRBJ1-2; a weak D match, TRBD1 (6 bases). V was clipped by 4 bases and J by 6 bases, with 18 bases between them. The CDR3 is 15 residues long. Germline lookup yields CDR1 PRHDT and CDR2 FYEKMQ (reference sequence). The CDR3 nucleotides are TGTGCCAGCAGCTCAACAATACAGGGTGACGATGGCTACACCTTC. Translated: CASSSTIQGDDGYTF.

The chain links TRBV5-6 to TRBJ2-1; 14 bases align to TRBD2. The length of the CDR3 is 15 residues. In germline, CDR1 is SGHDT, CDR2 YYEEEE. J gave up 4 bases and V 3 bases, and 0 bases lay outside the gene matches. CDR3 residues: CASSWTSGGYNEQFF. The CDR3 DNA sequence: TGTGCCAGCAGCTGGACTAGCGGGGGGTACAATGAGCAGTTCTTC. Combining the CDR3 with reference TRBV5-6 and TRBJ2-1 gives the whole variable domain DAGVTQSPTHLIKTRGQQVTLRCSPKSGHDTVSWYQQALGQGPQFIFQYYEEEERQRGNFPDRFSGHQFPNYSSELNVNALLLGDSALYLCASSWTSGGYNEQFFGPGTRLTVL.

CDR3 in amino acids: CASSQEVASPYGYTF. The CDR3 nucleotides are TGTGCCAGCAGCCAGGAGGTAGCTTCTCCCTATGGCTACACCTTC. The chain recombines TRBV4-2 with TRBJ1-2; no firm D call. Trimming took off 3 bases at V and 4 bases at J, with 15 bases between the two ends. The CDR3 loop spans 15 amino acids. The germline V gene encodes CDR1 LGHNA and CDR2 YNFKEQ.

This chain connects TRBV27 to TRBJ2-7; D is perhaps TRBD1 (6 bases). Germline V gives CDR1 MNHEY, CDR2 SMNVEV (reference sequence). V gave up 8 bases and J gave up 5 bases, with 16 bases separating them. The CDR3 has 13 residues. The CDR3 region is CASQGLGRNEQYF. For the CDR3, the DNA is TGTGCCAGCCAGGGGCTGGGTAGGAACGAGCAGTACTTC.

The gene calls are TRBV5-1 and TRBJ2-1; D is perhaps TRBD1 or TRBD2 (5 bases each). Germline CDR1 reads SGHRS; CDR2 reads YFSETQ. The V end was cut by 4 bases, the J end by 4 bases, with 12 bases between. The CDR3 spans 14 residues. The CDR3 DNA is TGCGCCAGCAGCCCCCTAGGGGAGTACAATGAGCAGTTCTTC. Translated, it gives CASSPLGEYNEQFF.

This sequence joins TRBV6-5 and TRBJ1-1; D uncertain. CDR1 MNHEY and CDR2 SVGAGI come from the germline V gene. This CDR3 has 16 amino acids. Trimming removed 0 bases from V and 2 bases from J, with 13 bases in between. CDR3 amino acids: CASSYSLAWANTEAFF. The CDR3 DNA follows: TGTGCCAGCAGTTACTCCCTGGCGTGGGCTAACACTGAAGCTTTCTTT.

This clone was seen once. V is TRBV7-2 and J is TRBJ2-7; D call uncertain. V was pared by 0 bases and J by 2 bases, with 20 bases between. Germline V gives CDR1 SGHTA, CDR2 FQGNSA. CDR3 size: 18 residues. The CDR3 is CASSLALDPSYLTYEQYF. The CDR3 bases are TGTGCCAGCAGCTTAGCGTTGGACCCTTCCTACCTCACCTACGAGCAGTACTTC.

J is TRBJ2-7 and V is TRBV30; 8 bases are shared with TRBD1. V lost 4 bases and J lost 3; bases outside the gene matches: 5. Germline loops: CDR1 GTSNPN, CDR2 SVGIG (reference sequence). This CDR3 has 13 amino acids. The DNA of the CDR3 is TGTGCCTGGACAGGACAGGGCATCTACGAGCAGTACTTC. Translating gives CAWTGQGIYEQYF.

This chain uses TRBV7-8 with TRBJ2-1; D remains ambiguous. The germline CDR1 and CDR2 sequences are SGHVS and FQNEAQ. The V gene lost 1 base and the J gene lost 5 bases, with 6 bases spanning the gap. CDR3 length: 13 amino acids. CDR3 nucleotides: TGTGCCAGCAGCTTAGATGGGCACAATGAGCAGTTCTTC. The encoded protein is CASSLDGHNEQFF.

The chain has TRBV6-1 and TRBJ2-1; D is unresolved. This CDR3 spans 13 amino acids. V lost 6 bases and J lost 0, with 6 bases in between. The V gene's germline CDR1 is MNHNS and CDR2 SASEGT. The CDR3 loop is CASRDSSYNEQFF. In DNA form, the CDR3 reads TGTGCCAGCAGGGATAGCTCCTACAATGAGCAGTTCTTC.